This T cell receptor (beta chain) was sequenced during a study of shared clonotypes between healthy human individuals. Findings and limits, study-wide: For naive CD4 cells, 4% to 5% of clonotypes were shared across a handful of donors.

Comment on this clone: The antigen is undetermined. Within the sample, other DNA sequences also encode this same CDR3.

Germline values: CDR1 MNHEY, CDR2 SMNVEV (reference sequence). V lost 5 bases to trimming and J lost 4 bases; unmatched junction nucleotides: 5. CDR3 size: 14 residues. Libraries were prepared by immunoSEQ multiplex PCR; TCRdb keeps only in-frame clonotypes and omits some of them. The top ten clones hold approximately 1.6% of a sample with over 2,000,000 clones, around 93% of them seen once. Positive CCR7 selection of CD45RO-negative cells yielded the naive CD8 cells, and terminally differentiated effector memory CD45RA+ cells were excluded. V and J are TRBV27 and TRBJ2-1; 7 nucleotides line up with TRBD2. The clonotype was recovered from a man aged 18 to 29 in good health. Some clones in this sample may be carry-over from other donors' samples. The sequencing sample was made of naive CD8+ T cells from PBMCs. The CDR3 sequence is CASSLLADYNEQFF. CDR3 nucleotide sequence: TGTGCCAGCAGTCTGCTAGCGGATTACAATGAGCAGTTCTTC.